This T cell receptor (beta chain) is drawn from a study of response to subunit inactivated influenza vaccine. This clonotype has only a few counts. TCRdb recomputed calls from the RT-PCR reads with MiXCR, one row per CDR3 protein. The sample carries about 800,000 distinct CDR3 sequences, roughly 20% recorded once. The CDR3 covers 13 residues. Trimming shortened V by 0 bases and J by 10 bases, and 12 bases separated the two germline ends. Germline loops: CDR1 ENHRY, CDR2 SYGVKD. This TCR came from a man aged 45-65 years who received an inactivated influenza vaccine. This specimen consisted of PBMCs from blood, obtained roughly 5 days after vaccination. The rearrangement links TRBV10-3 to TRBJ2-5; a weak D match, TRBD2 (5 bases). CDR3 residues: CAISESVPGGQYF. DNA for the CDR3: TGTGCCATCAGTGAGTCGGTGCCTGGAGGCCAGTACTTC.